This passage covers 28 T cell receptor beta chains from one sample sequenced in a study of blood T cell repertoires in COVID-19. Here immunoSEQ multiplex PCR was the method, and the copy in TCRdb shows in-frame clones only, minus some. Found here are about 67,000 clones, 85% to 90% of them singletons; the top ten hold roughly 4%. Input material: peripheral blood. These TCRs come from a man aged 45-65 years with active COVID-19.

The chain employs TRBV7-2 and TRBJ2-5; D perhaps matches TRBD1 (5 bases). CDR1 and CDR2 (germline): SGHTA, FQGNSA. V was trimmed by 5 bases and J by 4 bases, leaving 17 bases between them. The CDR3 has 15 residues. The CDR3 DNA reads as TGTGCCAGCAGCCCAAGGGGCACTTCGGGAGAGACCCAGTACTTC. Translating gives CASSPRGTSGETQYF.

CDR3 coding DNA: TGTGCCAGCAATGCGTCACCAACGGGGAGAACCGGGGAGCTGTTTTTT. Translation: CASNASPTGRTGELFF. The chain recombines TRBV27 with TRBJ2-2; D possibly corresponds to TRBD2 (5 bases). This CDR3 has 16 residues. With 7 bases removed from V and 5 bases from J, the gap between germline ends came to 20 bases. From germline, CDR1 is MNHEY and CDR2 SMNVEV (reference sequence).

The CDR3 sequence: CASSYSGQAKEGTF. The CDR3 nucleotides are TGTGCCAGCAGTTACTCAGGGCAGGCCAAGGAGGGCACCTTC. The rearrangement uses TRBV6-2 or TRBV6-3 and TRBJ1-2; D gene ambiguous. Germline V CDR1 and CDR2: MNHEY, SVGEGT. CDR3 length: 14 residues. With 0 bases removed from V and 13 bases from J, the gap between germline ends came to 18 bases.

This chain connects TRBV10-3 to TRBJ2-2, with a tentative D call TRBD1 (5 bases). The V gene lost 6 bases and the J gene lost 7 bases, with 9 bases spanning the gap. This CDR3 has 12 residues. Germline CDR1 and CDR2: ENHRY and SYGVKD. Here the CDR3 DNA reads TGTGCCATCAGACAGGCCAGCGGGGAGCTGTTTTTT. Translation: CAIRQASGELFF.

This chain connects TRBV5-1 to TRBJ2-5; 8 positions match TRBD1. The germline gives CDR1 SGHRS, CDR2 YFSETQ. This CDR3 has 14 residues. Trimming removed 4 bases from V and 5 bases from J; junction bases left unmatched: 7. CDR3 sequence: CASSLQGVGETQYF. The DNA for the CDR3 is TGCGCCAGCAGCCTACAGGGGGTGGGGGAGACCCAGTACTTC.

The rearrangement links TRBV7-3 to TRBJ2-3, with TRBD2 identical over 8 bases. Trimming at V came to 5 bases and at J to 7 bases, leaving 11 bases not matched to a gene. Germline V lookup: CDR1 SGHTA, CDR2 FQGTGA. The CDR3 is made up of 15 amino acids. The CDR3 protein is CASSQSPTSGHTQYF. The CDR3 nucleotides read TGTGCCAGCAGCCAATCTCCTACTAGCGGCCATACGCAGTATTTT.

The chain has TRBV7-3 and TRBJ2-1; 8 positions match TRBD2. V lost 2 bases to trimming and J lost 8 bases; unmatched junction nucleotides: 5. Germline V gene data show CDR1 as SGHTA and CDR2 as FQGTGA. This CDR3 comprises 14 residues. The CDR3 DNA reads TGTGCCAGCAGCTTAGGGGGACTAGTGGATGAGCAGTTCTTC. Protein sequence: CASSLGGLVDEQFF.

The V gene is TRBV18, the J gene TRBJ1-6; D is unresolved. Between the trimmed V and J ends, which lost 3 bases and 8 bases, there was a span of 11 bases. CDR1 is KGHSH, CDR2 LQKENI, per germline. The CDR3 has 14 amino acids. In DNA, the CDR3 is TGTGCCAGCTCACCGAGCGGTGGGGATTCACCCCTCCACTTT. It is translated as CASSPSGGDSPLHF.

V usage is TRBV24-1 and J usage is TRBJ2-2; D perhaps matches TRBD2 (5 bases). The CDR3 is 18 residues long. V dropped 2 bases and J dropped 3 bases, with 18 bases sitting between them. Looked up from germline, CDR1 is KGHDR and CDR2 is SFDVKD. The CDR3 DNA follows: TGTGCCACCAGTGATTACCGGGCCGGGGTTATCGACACCGGGGAGCTGTTTTTT. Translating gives CATSDYRAGVIDTGELFF.

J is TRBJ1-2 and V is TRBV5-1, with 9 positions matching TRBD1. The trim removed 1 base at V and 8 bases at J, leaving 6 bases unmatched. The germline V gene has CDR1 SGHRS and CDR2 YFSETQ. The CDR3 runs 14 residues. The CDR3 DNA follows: TGCGCCAGCAGCTTGTCGGGGACAGGGCTCGGCTACACCTTC. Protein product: CASSLSGTGLGYTF.

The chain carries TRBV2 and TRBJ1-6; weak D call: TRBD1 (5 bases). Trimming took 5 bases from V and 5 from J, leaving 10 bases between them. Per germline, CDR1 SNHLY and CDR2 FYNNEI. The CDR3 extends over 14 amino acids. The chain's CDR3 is CASSSRGDNSPLHF. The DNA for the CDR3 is TGTGCCAGCAGTAGTCGGGGGGATAATTCACCCCTCCACTTT.

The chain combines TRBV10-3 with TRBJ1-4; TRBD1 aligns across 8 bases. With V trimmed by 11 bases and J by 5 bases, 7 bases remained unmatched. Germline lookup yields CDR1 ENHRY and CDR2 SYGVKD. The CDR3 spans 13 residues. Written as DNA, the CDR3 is TGTGCCGCCGCAGGGGGCTTGAATGAAAAACTGTTTTTT. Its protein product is CAAAGGLNEKLFF.

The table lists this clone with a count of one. The CDR3 DNA is TGTGCCATCAGAACCGCGACTAGCGGGAGGCCCGGGGGGTCAGATACGCAGTATTTT. Its protein product is CAIRTATSGRPGGSDTQYF. The chain recombines TRBV10-3 with TRBJ2-3; 13 nucleotides line up with TRBD2. CDR1 and CDR2 (germline): ENHRY, SYGVKD. This CDR3 comprises 19 residues. V shed 6 bases, J shed 4 bases, and the junction held 16 bases outside the gene matches.

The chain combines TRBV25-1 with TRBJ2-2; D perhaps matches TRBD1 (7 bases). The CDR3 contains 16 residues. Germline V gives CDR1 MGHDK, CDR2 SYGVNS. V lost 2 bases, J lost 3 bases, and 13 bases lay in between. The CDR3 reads CASSEAAGGYTGELFF. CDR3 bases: TGTGCCAGCAGTGAAGCGGCAGGGGGGTACACCGGGGAGCTGTTTTTT. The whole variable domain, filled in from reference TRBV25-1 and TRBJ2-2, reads EADIYQTPRYLVIGTGKKITLECSQTMGHDKMYWYQQDPGMELHLIHYSYGVNSTEKGDLSSESTVSRIRTEHFPLTLESARPSHTSQYLCASSEAAGGYTGELFFGEGSRLTVL.

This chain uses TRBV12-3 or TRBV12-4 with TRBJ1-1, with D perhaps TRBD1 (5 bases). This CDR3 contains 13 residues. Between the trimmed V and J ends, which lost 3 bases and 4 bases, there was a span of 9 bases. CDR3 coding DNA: TGTGCCAGCAGTTTTCGACAGAGCACTGAAGCTTTCTTT. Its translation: CASSFRQSTEAFF.

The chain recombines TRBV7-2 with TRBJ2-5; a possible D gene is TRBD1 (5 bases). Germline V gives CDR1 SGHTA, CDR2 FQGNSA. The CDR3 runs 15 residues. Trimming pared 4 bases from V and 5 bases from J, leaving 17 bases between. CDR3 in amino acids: CASSSAVDNWETQYF. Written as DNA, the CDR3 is TGTGCCAGCAGCTCCGCGGTGGACAACTGGGAGACCCAGTACTTC. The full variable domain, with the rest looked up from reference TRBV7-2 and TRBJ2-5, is GAGVSQSPSNKVTEKGKDVELRCDPISGHTALYWYRQSLGQGLEFLIYFQGNSAPDKSGLPSDRFSAERTGGSVSTLTIQRTQQEDSAVYLCASSSAVDNWETQYFGPGTRLLVL.

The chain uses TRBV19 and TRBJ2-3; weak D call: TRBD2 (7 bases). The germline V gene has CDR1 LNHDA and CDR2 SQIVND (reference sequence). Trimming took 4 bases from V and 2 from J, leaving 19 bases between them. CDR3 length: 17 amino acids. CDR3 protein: CASSNPRGPPYTDTQYF. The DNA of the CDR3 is TGTGCCAGTAGTAACCCGCGGGGGCCTCCCTACACAGATACGCAGTATTTT. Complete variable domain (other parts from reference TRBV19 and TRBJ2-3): DGGITQSPKYLFRKEGQNVTLSCEQNLNHDAMYWYRQDPGQGLRLIYYSQIVNDFQKGDIAEGYSVSREKKESFPLTVTSAQKNPTAFYLCASSNPRGPPYTDTQYFGPGTRLTVL.

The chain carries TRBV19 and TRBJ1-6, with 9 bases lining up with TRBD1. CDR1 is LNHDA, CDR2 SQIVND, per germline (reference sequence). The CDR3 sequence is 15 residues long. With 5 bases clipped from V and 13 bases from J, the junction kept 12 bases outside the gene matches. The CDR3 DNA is TGTGCCAGTAGTCCCACTTGGACAGGGGCCTTCCCCCTCCACTTT. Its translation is CASSPTWTGAFPLHF.

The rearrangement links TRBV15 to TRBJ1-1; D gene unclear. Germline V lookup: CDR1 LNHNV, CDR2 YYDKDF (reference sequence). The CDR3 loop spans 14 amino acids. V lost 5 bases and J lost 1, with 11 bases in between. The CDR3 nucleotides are TGTGCCACCAGCGGGTTAGACAAGAACACTGAAGCTTTCTTT. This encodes CATSGLDKNTEAFF. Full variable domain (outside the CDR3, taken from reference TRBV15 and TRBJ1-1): DAMVIQNPRYQVTQFGKPVTLSCSQTLNHNVMYWYQQKSSQAPKLLFHYYDKDFNNEADTPDNFQSRRPNTSFCFLDIRSPGLGDTAMYLCATSGLDKNTEAFFGQGTRLTVV.

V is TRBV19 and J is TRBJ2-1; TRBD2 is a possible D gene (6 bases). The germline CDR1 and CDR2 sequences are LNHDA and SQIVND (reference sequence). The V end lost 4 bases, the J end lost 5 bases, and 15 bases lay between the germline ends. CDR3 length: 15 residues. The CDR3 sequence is CASSKWGDQDNEQFF. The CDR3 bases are TGTGCCAGTAGTAAGTGGGGGGATCAGGACAATGAGCAGTTCTTC.

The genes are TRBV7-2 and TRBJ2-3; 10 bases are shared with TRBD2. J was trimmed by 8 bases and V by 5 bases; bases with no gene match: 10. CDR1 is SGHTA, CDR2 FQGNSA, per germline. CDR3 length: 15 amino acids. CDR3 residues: CASSQSHSGRGTQYF. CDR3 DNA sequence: TGTGCCAGCAGCCAAAGTCACAGCGGGAGGGGTACGCAGTATTTT. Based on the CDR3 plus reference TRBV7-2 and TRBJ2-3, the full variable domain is GAGVSQSPSNKVTEKGKDVELRCDPISGHTALYWYRQSLGQGLEFLIYFQGNSAPDKSGLPSDRFSAERTGGSVSTLTIQRTQQEDSAVYLCASSQSHSGRGTQYFGPGTRLTVL.

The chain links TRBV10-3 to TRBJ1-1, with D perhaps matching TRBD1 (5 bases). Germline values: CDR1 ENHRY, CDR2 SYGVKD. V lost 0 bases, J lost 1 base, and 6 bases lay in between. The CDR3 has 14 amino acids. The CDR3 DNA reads TGTGCCATCAGTGAGTCAGGGGCGAACACTGAAGCTTTCTTT. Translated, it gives CAISESGANTEAFF.

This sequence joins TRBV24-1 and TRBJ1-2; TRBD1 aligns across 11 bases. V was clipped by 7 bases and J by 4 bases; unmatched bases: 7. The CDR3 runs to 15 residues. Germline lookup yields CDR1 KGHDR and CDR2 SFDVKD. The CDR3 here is CATSPGTGGGYGYTF. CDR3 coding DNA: TGTGCCACCAGCCCCGGGACAGGGGGGGGCTATGGCTACACCTTC.

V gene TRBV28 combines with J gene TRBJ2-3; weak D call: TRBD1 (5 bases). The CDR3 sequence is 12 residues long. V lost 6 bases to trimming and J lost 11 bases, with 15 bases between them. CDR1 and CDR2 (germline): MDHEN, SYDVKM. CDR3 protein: CASRPGSLGQYF. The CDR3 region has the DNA TGTGCCAGCAGGCCAGGGTCTTTGGGGCAGTATTTT.

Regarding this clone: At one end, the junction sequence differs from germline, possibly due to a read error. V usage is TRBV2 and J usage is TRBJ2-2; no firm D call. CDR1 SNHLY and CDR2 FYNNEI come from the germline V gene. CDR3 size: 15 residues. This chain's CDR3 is CASSEAPANTGELFF. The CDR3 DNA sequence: TGTGCCAGCAGCGAAGCCCCTGCGAACACCGGGGAGCTGTTTTTT.

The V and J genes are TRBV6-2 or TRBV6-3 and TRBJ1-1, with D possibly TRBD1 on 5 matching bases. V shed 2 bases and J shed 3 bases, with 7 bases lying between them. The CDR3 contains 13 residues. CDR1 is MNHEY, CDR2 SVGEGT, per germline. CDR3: CASSYGQDTEAFF. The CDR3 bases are TGTGCCAGCAGTTACGGACAAGACACTGAAGCTTTCTTT.

CDR3 nucleotides: TGCGCCAGCAACCCAGGGGTCCAAGAGACCCAGTACTTC. Protein product: CASNPGVQETQYF. The chain has TRBV5-1 and TRBJ2-5; D is possibly TRBD1 (6 bases). This CDR3 comprises 13 residues. Germline V gives CDR1 SGHRS, CDR2 YFSETQ. V lost 6 bases and J 1 base, leaving 10 bases between the germline ends.

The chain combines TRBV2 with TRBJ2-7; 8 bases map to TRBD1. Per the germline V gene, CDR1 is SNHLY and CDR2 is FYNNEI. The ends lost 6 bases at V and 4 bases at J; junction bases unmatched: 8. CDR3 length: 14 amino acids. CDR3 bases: TGTGCCAGCAGGAGGGCAGGGGGCAGTTACGAGCAGTACTTC. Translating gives CASRRAGGSYEQYF.